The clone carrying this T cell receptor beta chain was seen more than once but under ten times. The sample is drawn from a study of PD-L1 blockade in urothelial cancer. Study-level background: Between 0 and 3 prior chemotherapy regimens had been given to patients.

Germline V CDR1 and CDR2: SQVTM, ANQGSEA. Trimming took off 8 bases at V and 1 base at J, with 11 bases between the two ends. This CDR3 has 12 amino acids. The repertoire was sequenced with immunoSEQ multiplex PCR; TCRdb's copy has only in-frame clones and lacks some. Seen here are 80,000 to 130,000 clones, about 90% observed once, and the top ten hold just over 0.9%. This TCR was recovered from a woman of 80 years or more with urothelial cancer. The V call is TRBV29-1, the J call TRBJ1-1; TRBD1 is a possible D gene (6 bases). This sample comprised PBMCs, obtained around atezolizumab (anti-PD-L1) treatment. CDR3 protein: CSTRTENTEAFF. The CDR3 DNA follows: TGCAGCACCCGGACAGAGAACACTGAAGCTTTCTTT.